The 9 T cell receptor beta chains below come from one sample, sequenced in a study of blood T cell repertoires in COVID-19. The assay was immunoSEQ multiplex PCR, and TCRdb's table has in-frame clones only and misses some. The sample has 200,000 to 300,000 clones; 88% are singletons. The sequencing sample was made of peripheral blood. Every receptor here comes from a man aged 60 to 69 who had recovered from COVID-19.

V is TRBV5-6 and J is TRBJ2-7; D gene unclear. The V end lost 2 bases, the J end lost 1 base, and 7 bases lay between the germline ends. Germline CDR1 reads SGHDT; CDR2 reads YYEEEE. The CDR3 spans 13 residues. CDR3: CASSFTGSYEQYF. The DNA for the CDR3 is TGTGCCAGCAGCTTCACGGGTTCCTACGAGCAGTACTTC.

J is TRBJ1-2 and V is TRBV12-3 or TRBV12-4, with 11 bases fitting TRBD1. V trimming: 4 bases; J trimming: 5 bases; junction bases outside the gene matches: 0. This CDR3 has 13 residues. Here the CDR3 reads CASSWDRGYGYTF. CDR3 nucleotides: TGTGCCAGCAGTTGGGACAGGGGGTATGGCTACACCTTC.

This rearrangement joins TRBV6-5 to TRBJ1-2; 7 bases are shared with TRBD1. The CDR3 has 13 amino acids. J lost 7 bases, V lost 1 base, and 3 bases had no gene match. Germline lookup yields CDR1 MNHEY and CDR2 SVGAGI. CDR3 in DNA: TGTGCCAGCAGTTACTATACAGGGGTTGGCTACACCTTC. This codes for CASSYYTGVGYTF.

The chain carries TRBV11-2 and TRBJ2-7; 11 nucleotides align to TRBD2. Germline CDR1 and CDR2: SGHAT and FQNNGV. Losses at the gene ends were 5 bases for V and 2 bases for J; bases not matched to a gene: 11. This CDR3 spans 17 amino acids. The CDR3 protein is CASSRGGTSGSTYEQYF. The CDR3 DNA reads TGTGCCAGCAGCCGGGGGGGGACTAGCGGTTCTACCTACGAGCAGTACTTC.

The rearrangement links TRBV11-3 to TRBJ2-7; 8 nucleotides line up with TRBD1. Losses at the gene ends were 1 base for V and 3 bases for J; bases not matched to a gene: 5. The CDR3 sequence is 15 residues long. Per germline, CDR1 SGHNT and CDR2 YENEEA. In DNA form, the CDR3 reads TGTGCCAGCAGCTTAGGGGGACAGGTTGGCTACGAGCAGTACTTC. Protein sequence: CASSLGGQVGYEQYF.

This chain uses TRBV6-2 or TRBV6-3 with TRBJ2-5, with D perhaps TRBD2 (6 bases). The CDR3 consists of 17 residues. V lost 5 bases to trimming and J lost 2 bases, with 21 bases between them. Germline V gene lookup returns CDR1 MNHEY and CDR2 SVGEGT. CDR3 DNA sequence: TGTGCCAGCAGTGAGATAGGGACTCCCGATCATCAAGAGACCCAGTACTTC. It translates to CASSEIGTPDHQETQYF.

This chain uses TRBV7-9 with TRBJ1-3, with TRBD1 as a possible D gene (6 bases). The CDR3 covers 15 residues. Germline values: CDR1 SEHNR, CDR2 FQNEAQ (reference sequence). Trimming stripped 0 bases from V and 4 bases from J, with 10 bases between. The CDR3 DNA reads as TGTGCCAGCAGCTTAGCGACAGGACCGGGAAACACCATATATTTT. Protein product: CASSLATGPGNTIYF.

The chain is built from TRBV7-6 and TRBJ2-3; TRBD2 matches 8 bases. CDR3 length equals 19 residues. The V and J ends lost 1 base and 0 bases, in that order; junction bases with no gene match: 12. Germline V gives CDR1 SGHVS, CDR2 FNYEAQ. CDR3 sequence: CASSLVSRGGSSSTDTQYF. The CDR3 region has the DNA TGTGCCAGCAGCTTAGTTTCTCGCGGGGGGTCCTCTAGCACAGATACGCAGTATTTT.

This rearrangement joins TRBV5-6 to TRBJ2-2; tentative D call: TRBD1 (5 bases). Per the germline V gene, CDR1 is SGHDT and CDR2 is YYEEEE. V lost 7 bases to trimming and J lost 6 bases, with 13 bases between them. The CDR3 contains 13 residues. The CDR3 here is CASFVGVAGELFF. CDR3 DNA: TGTGCCAGCTTCGTAGGGGTGGCCGGGGAGCTGTTTTTT.